These T cell receptor beta chains were read from a single sample in a study of T cell changes during pregnancy in multiple sclerosis. Libraries were prepared by immunoSEQ multiplex PCR; TCRdb keeps only in-frame clonotypes and omits some of them. The sample shows about 38,000 clones, more than 85% of them seen only once. Source: CD8+ T cells from peripheral blood mononuclear cells, taken after pregnancy. These TCRs come from a female donor with multiple sclerosis, enrolled in a pregnancy study. Each CDR3 is given with its conserved first and last residue.

v_gene: TRBV5-8; j_gene: TRBJ2-5; CDR3aa: CASSSPGVPGETQYF
v_gene: TRBV5-1; j_gene: TRBJ2-1; CDR3aa: CASSFSGNEQFF
v_gene: TRBV27; j_gene: TRBJ2-7; CDR3aa: CASSVQGGYEQYF
v_gene: TRBV27; j_gene: TRBJ2-7; CDR3aa: CASSLHSGSNYEQYF
v_gene: TRBV27; j_gene: TRBJ2-3; CDR3aa: CASSPPWGTSTDTQYF
v_gene: TRBV2; j_gene: TRBJ2-7; CDR3aa: CASSGGNEQYF
v_gene: TRBV7-2; j_gene: TRBJ2-7; CDR3aa: CASSLRGLLAYEQYF
v_gene: TRBV7-2; j_gene: TRBJ2-3; CDR3aa: CASTPSGPQPRRADTQYF
v_gene: TRBV7-9; j_gene: TRBJ2-7; CDR3aa: CASRGTGNTYEQYF
v_gene: TRBV19; j_gene: TRBJ2-7; CDR3aa: CASSITDSYEQYF
v_gene: TRBV19; j_gene: TRBJ1-1; CDR3aa: CASSIARQGPLNTEAFF
v_gene: TRBV7-9; j_gene: TRBJ2-1; CDR3aa: CASSSHRDRGQIKQFF
v_gene: TRBV19; j_gene: TRBJ2-3; CDR3aa: CASSIVGLAAPSSTDTQYF
v_gene: TRBV6-5; j_gene: TRBJ1-1; CDR3aa: CASKSQGSTEAFF
v_gene: TRBV9; j_gene: TRBJ1-2; CDR3aa: CASRPTGNYGYTF
v_gene: TRBV19; j_gene: TRBJ1-5; CDR3aa: CASSPRDRGSNQPQHF
v_gene: TRBV7-6; j_gene: TRBJ2-1; CDR3aa: CASNTGTGEQFF
v_gene: TRBV5-1; j_gene: TRBJ2-2; CDR3aa: CASSLVTANTGELFF
v_gene: TRBV2; j_gene: TRBJ2-2; CDR3aa: CASSLTGELFF
v_gene: TRBV6-1; j_gene: TRBJ1-1; CDR3aa: CASSAGQLNTEAFF
v_gene: TRBV27; j_gene: TRBJ2-7; CDR3aa: CASSFVNRPLHF
v_gene: TRBV11-2; j_gene: TRBJ2-2; CDR3aa: CASSPRGGTGELFF
v_gene: TRBV27; j_gene: TRBJ2-1; CDR3aa: CASSLFRDNNEQFF
v_gene: TRBV7-9; j_gene: TRBJ2-1; CDR3aa: CASSLSGDRRKNEQFF
v_gene: TRBV28; j_gene: TRBJ2-3; CDR3aa: CASSPLAATDTQYF
v_gene: TRBV27; j_gene: TRBJ1-6; CDR3aa: CASSAGQGLYNSPLHF
v_gene: TRBV6-5; j_gene: TRBJ2-7; CDR3aa: CASSYGAGTYEQYF
v_gene: TRBV6-5; j_gene: TRBJ1-5; CDR3aa: CASSYGGINQPQHF
v_gene: TRBV27; j_gene: TRBJ2-3; CDR3aa: CASSFPGVTNTQYF
v_gene: TRBV21-1; j_gene: TRBJ1-3; CDR3aa: CASSGRDSSGNTIYF
v_gene: TRBV15; j_gene: TRBJ1-5; CDR3aa: CATSRGGGVNQPQHF
v_gene: TRBV7-3; j_gene: TRBJ2-2; CDR3aa: CASSIYPTAGRPLEDTGELFF
v_gene: TRBV9; j_gene: TRBJ2-4; CDR3aa: CASSGQGNIQYF
v_gene: TRBV5-8; j_gene: TRBJ1-1; CDR3aa: CASSPGGATEAFF
v_gene: TRBV6-1; j_gene: TRBJ1-3; CDR3aa: CASATRTKRNTIYF
v_gene: TRBV28; j_gene: TRBJ2-7; CDR3aa: CASSLTGLVLSEQYF
v_gene: TRBV4-1; j_gene: TRBJ2-7; CDR3aa: CASSPPGGDYEQYF
v_gene: TRBV4-2; j_gene: NA; CDR3aa: CASSQENIELYYEQYF
v_gene: TRBV9; j_gene: TRBJ2-2; CDR3aa: CASSPAGELFF
v_gene: TRBV9; j_gene: TRBJ1-1; CDR3aa: CASSVGANTEAFF
v_gene: TRBV6-5; j_gene: TRBJ2-2; CDR3aa: CASRLQNTGELFF
v_gene: TRBV6-6; j_gene: TRBJ2-6; CDR3aa: CASSYRDITGANVLTF
v_gene: TRBV19; j_gene: TRBJ1-2; CDR3aa: CASSPSGGAGYTF
v_gene: TRBV29-1; j_gene: TRBJ2-1; CDR3aa: CSVPPPGSSYNEQFF
v_gene: TRBV4-1; j_gene: TRBJ2-3; CDR3aa: CASSPKTGSTDTQYF
v_gene: TRBV7-6; j_gene: TRBJ2-5; CDR3aa: CASSRTPSGGKETQYF
v_gene: TRBV14; j_gene: TRBJ2-2; CDR3aa: CASSLRQSTGELFF
v_gene: TRBV5-8; j_gene: TRBJ2-1; CDR3aa: CASSLGLGTYNEQFF
v_gene: TRBV28; j_gene: TRBJ2-4; CDR3aa: CASSFGQGAYIQYF
v_gene: TRBV9; j_gene: TRBJ2-3; CDR3aa: CASSVGTGITDTQYF
v_gene: TRBV6-5; j_gene: TRBJ1-6; CDR3aa: CASSYRPGQGNSPLHF
v_gene: TRBV7-9; j_gene: TRBJ2-7; CDR3aa: CASSFNRVEQYF
v_gene: TRBV4-2; j_gene: TRBJ2-7; CDR3aa: CASSQESGIPSYEQYF
v_gene: TRBV11-2; j_gene: TRBJ2-7; CDR3aa: CASSFVPSNEQYF
v_gene: TRBV4-2; j_gene: TRBJ2-1; CDR3aa: CASSQLGGSDEQFF
v_gene: TRBV19; j_gene: TRBJ1-2; CDR3aa: CASRQGAGGYTF
v_gene: TRBV27; j_gene: TRBJ2-6; CDR3aa: CASSSGPGQPGSGANVLTF
v_gene: TRBV2; j_gene: TRBJ1-3; CDR3aa: CASSEDPISAIYF
v_gene: TRBV7-8; j_gene: TRBJ2-1; CDR3aa: CASSPDPVSGNSYNEQFF